This section outlines one TCR beta chain sequence together with its context. Trimming removed 0 bases at V and 5 bases at J, with 9 bases between. The germline V gene encodes CDR1 SGHRS and CDR2 YFSETQ. The CDR3 length is 14 residues. This specimen comes from a study of blood T cell repertoires in COVID-19. Study background: PBMCs, B-cell-depleted T cells, or T cells provided the cDNA or gDNA that made up the material.

Original analysis: Nucleated cell number was recorded as an estimate derived from reference gene primer amplification. Profiled with immunoSEQ multiplex PCR; TCRdb holds only in-frame clones, not every one. V and J calls and clone size follow that table, whereas D and trimming were derived from the DNA. The sample lists over 200,000 clones; 85% to 90% were seen once. V gene TRBV5-1 combines with J gene TRBJ2-1; D remains unclear. The sequence derives from a man younger than 45 with COVID-19, enrolled during active disease. Sequenced input: peripheral blood. The CDR3, as DNA: TGCGCCAGCAGCTTGGCTCACCAGGACAATGAGCAGTTCTTC. Protein sequence: CASSLAHQDNEQFF.